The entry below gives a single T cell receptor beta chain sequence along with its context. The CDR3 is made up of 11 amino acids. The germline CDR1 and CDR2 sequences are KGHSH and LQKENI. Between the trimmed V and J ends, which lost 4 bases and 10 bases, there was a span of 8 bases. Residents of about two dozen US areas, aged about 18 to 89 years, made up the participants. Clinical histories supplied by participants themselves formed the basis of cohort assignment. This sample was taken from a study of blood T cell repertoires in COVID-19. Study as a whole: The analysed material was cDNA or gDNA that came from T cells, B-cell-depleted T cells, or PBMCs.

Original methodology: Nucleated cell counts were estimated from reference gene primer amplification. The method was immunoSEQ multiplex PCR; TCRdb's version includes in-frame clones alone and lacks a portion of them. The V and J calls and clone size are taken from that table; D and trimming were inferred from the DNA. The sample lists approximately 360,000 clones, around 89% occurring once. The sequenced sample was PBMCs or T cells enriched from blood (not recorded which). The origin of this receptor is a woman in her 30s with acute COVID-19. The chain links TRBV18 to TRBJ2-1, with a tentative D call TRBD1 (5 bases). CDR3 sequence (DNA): TGTGCCAGCTCACAAGGACAAGAGCAGTTCTTC. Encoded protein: CASSQGQEQFF.